These 20 T cell receptor beta chains were sequenced from one sample in a study of T cells in Graves' hyperthyroidism and ophthalmopathy. Authors of the study amplified TCR beta CDR3 regions from RNA transcripts. In the first-round RT-PCR of the TCR CDR3, the HTBI primer set was used. TCRdb re-called the multiplex PCR reads with MiXCR, one entry per CDR3 protein. The sample shows some 200,000 distinct CDR3 sequences, roughly a sixth of them seen only once. Sequencing used blood. Source of these receptors: a middle-aged man with Graves' hyperthyroidism.

Many counts were recorded for this clonotype. This sequence joins TRBV10-3 and TRBJ2-3, with a possible D match to TRBD2 (6 bases). V was trimmed by 3 bases and J by 0 bases, leaving 10 bases between them. CDR1 ENHRY and CDR2 SYGVKD come from the germline V gene. This CDR3 has 15 residues. The CDR3 sequence is CAISDPSGSTDTQYF. Here the CDR3 DNA reads TGTGCCATCAGTGATCCCAGCGGGAGCACAGATACGCAGTATTTT.

This clonotype occurred many times. The chain combines TRBV5-1 with TRBJ1-4; 10 nucleotides match TRBD1. CDR3 size: 15 residues. Germline loops: CDR1 SGHRS, CDR2 YFSETQ. The V and J ends lost 1 base and 6 bases, in that order; junction bases with no gene match: 3. CDR3 DNA sequence: TGCGCCAGCAGCTTGAGGGGACAGGGGCATGAAAAACTGTTTTTT. It encodes CASSLRGQGHEKLFF.

This clonotype was detected many times. The V call is TRBV30, the J call TRBJ1-1; weak D call: TRBD1 (5 bases). This CDR3 region has 12 residues. Per germline, CDR1 GTSNPN and CDR2 SVGIG (reference sequence). Trimming pared 3 bases from V and 11 bases from J, leaving 16 bases between. CDR3 coding DNA: TGTGCCTGGAGCAGGGACTCCCCGCGTGCTTTCTTT. Its protein is CAWSRDSPRAFF.

The chain carries TRBV9 and TRBJ2-2; TRBD2 aligns across 7 bases. This CDR3 comprises 16 residues. Unmatched junction bases numbered 4, after V lost 0 bases and J lost 2 bases. CDR1 and CDR2 (germline): SGDLS, YYNGEE. DNA of the CDR3: TGTGCCAGCAGCGTAGATGAGCGGGATAACACCGGGGAGCTGTTTTTT. It specifies CASSVDERDNTGELFF.

The sample holds many counts of this clonotype. The rearrangement links TRBV11-1 to TRBJ2-7; 8 bases agree with TRBD1. This CDR3 spans 15 amino acids. Germline V gene lookup returns CDR1 SGHAT and CDR2 FQDESV (reference sequence). With V trimmed by 5 bases and J by 5 bases, 11 bases remained unmatched. The CDR3 bases are TGTGCCAGCAGCCTCAGGACAGGGTTTCTCAACGAGCAGTACTTC. It yields the protein CASSLRTGFLNEQYF.

A word on this clonotype: A read error may explain this, as a much larger clone is one base away. The chain has TRBV7-8 and TRBJ2-2; 10 bases agree with TRBD1. Germline V CDR1 and CDR2: SGHVS, FQNEAQ. The CDR3 spans 14 residues. The DNA of the CDR3 is TGTGCCGGCAGCTTAGACAGGGGGCCCGGGGAGCTGTTTTTT. Protein: CAGSLDRGPGELFF.

The chain recombines TRBV4-2 with TRBJ2-3; D unclear. CDR3 length: 15 amino acids. The germline CDR1 and CDR2 sequences are LGHNA and YNFKEQ. V lost 4 bases to trimming and J lost 4 bases, with 15 bases between them. CDR3 coding DNA: TGTGCCAGCAGCCCTGCAGGAGTTGGGGCAGATACGCAGTATTTT. Protein sequence: CASSPAGVGADTQYF.

At least ten counts were recorded for this clonotype. This sequence joins TRBV7-9 and TRBJ2-1, with D perhaps matching TRBD2 (7 bases). The V and J ends lost 5 bases and 5 bases respectively, with 22 bases between them. Germline CDR1 is SEHNR and CDR2 is FQNEAQ (reference sequence). There are 17 residues in the CDR3. In DNA, the CDR3 is TGTGCCAGCAGCCCATTATTTAGGGGGAGGGCCGACAATGAGCAGTTCTTC. It encodes CASSPLFRGRADNEQFF.

The genes are TRBV5-6 and TRBJ1-6, with D hard to call. The length of the CDR3 is 12 residues. The V end was cut by 0 bases, the J end by 9 bases, with 4 bases between. The germline V gene has CDR1 SGHDT and CDR2 YYEEEE. The CDR3 loop reads CASSLGRSPLHF. In nucleotides, the CDR3 is TGTGCCAGCAGCTTGGGTCGTTCACCCCTCCACTTT.

This clonotype was counted ten times or more. The chain couples TRBV3-1 to TRBJ2-7; D might be TRBD1 or TRBD2, each matching 5 bases. The germline CDR1 and CDR2 sequences are LGHDT and YNNKEL (reference sequence). The CDR3 extends over 17 amino acids. With 0 bases removed from V and 3 bases from J, the gap between germline ends came to 18 bases. The CDR3, as DNA: TGTGCCAGCAGCCAAGATACGCGAGGGACCTGGGACTACGAGCAGTACTTC. It yields the protein CASSQDTRGTWDYEQYF.

J is TRBJ2-4 and V is TRBV19; D possibly corresponds to TRBD2 (6 bases). CDR1 is LNHDA and CDR2 is SQIVND in the germline V gene (reference sequence). V was shortened by 5 bases and J by 3 bases, with 14 bases between the two germline ends. CDR3 length equals 15 residues. This CDR3 is CASSSRLERKNIQYF. DNA for the CDR3: TGTGCCAGTAGTTCTCGACTAGAACGCAAAAACATTCAGTACTTC.

This clonotype was seen ten or more times. The rearrangement links TRBV27 to TRBJ1-5; D is perhaps TRBD1 (5 bases). Germline CDR1 is MNHEY and CDR2 is SMNVEV (reference sequence). The V and J ends lost 4 bases and 6 bases respectively, with 13 bases between them. The CDR3 has 14 amino acids. CDR3 protein: CASSSPGNTQPQHF. The DNA of the CDR3 is TGTGCCAGCAGTTCACCAGGGAATACTCAGCCCCAGCATTTT.

This clonotype was detected ten times or more. The genes are TRBV20-1 and TRBJ2-3; 9 bases align to TRBD2. The V gene's germline CDR1 is DFQATT and CDR2 SNEGSKA (reference sequence). V gave up 6 bases and J gave up 2 bases; unmatched junction bases: 9. The CDR3 spans 15 residues. This chain's CDR3 is CSATPGLANTDTQYF. The DNA for the CDR3 is TGCAGTGCCACTCCGGGACTAGCAAACACAGATACGCAGTATTTT.

This clonotype was detected many times. The chain has TRBV10-1 and TRBJ2-1; 9 nucleotides align to TRBD2. V dropped 9 bases and J dropped 6; count of bases not matched to a gene: 15. From germline, CDR1 is WNHNN and CDR2 SYGVQD (reference sequence). The CDR3 is made up of 16 amino acids. CDR3 in DNA: TGCGCCAGTGCGAGAACCTCTGGCGGGAGGGTCAATGAGCAGTTCTTC. It yields the protein CASARTSGGRVNEQFF.

This clonotype appeared many times. The chain recombines TRBV29-1 with TRBJ2-3, with 15 nucleotides matching TRBD2. Germline V gene sequence: CDR1 SQVTM, CDR2 ANQGSEA. V lost 4 bases and J lost 1; bases outside the gene matches: 6. The CDR3 runs 17 residues. CDR3 amino acids: CSVGGLAGGFRTDTQYF. CDR3 in DNA: TGCAGCGTTGGGGGACTAGCGGGAGGTTTTCGCACAGATACGCAGTATTTT.

This clonotype was detected only a few times. J is TRBJ1-2 and V is TRBV2; TRBD1 agrees at 10 bases. V was pared by 6 bases and J by 13 bases, with 11 bases of the junction left unmatched. Germline V gene lookup returns CDR1 SNHLY and CDR2 FYNNEI. This CDR3 contains 13 residues. This chain's CDR3 is CASRDRTGGSCTF. As DNA, the CDR3 is TGTGCCAGCAGGGACCGGACAGGGGGAAGCTGCACCTTC.

This clonotype was detected ten times or more. The chain has TRBV5-1 and TRBJ2-5, with D possibly matching TRBD1 (6 bases). V dropped 4 bases and J dropped 0 bases, with 10 bases sitting between them. Germline V gene sequence: CDR1 SGHRS, CDR2 YFSETQ. This CDR3 is built from 14 residues. DNA for the CDR3: TGCGCCAGCAGCCCCCGGACAGACCAAGAGACCCAGTACTTC. This encodes CASSPRTDQETQYF.

V gene TRBV5-4 combines with J gene TRBJ1-6; the D is unclear. V was clipped by 2 bases and J by 7 bases, with 10 bases between them. This CDR3 region has 14 residues. The germline V gene encodes CDR1 SGHNT and CDR2 YYREEE (reference sequence). The CDR3, as DNA: TGTGCCAGCAGCTTTGGGTTGAGGAATTCACCCCTCCACTTT. This gives the protein CASSFGLRNSPLHF.

This clonotype was seen at least ten times. CDR3 region: CASSLDSPSYNEQFF. The CDR3 bases are TGTGCCAGCAGCCTCGACAGTCCCTCCTACAATGAGCAGTTCTTC. V and J are TRBV11-1 and TRBJ2-1; possibly TRBD1 for D (5 bases). Germline loops: CDR1 SGHAT, CDR2 FQDESV (reference sequence). V lost 5 bases to trimming and J lost 0 bases, with 11 bases between them. This CDR3 comprises 15 residues. Drawing the rest from reference TRBV11-1 and TRBJ2-1, the complete variable domain is EAEVAQSPRYKITEKSQAVAFWCDPISGHATLYWYRQILGQGPELLVQFQDESVVDDSQLPKDRFSAERLKGVDSTLKIQPAELGDSAMYLCASSLDSPSYNEQFFGPGTRLTVL.

This clonotype has a count of ten or more. This sequence joins TRBV3-1 and TRBJ2-1; D perhaps matches TRBD1 (5 bases). Deletions cut 6 bases from V and 5 bases from J, with 14 bases between. The CDR3 has 14 residues. Germline CDR1 LGHDT, CDR2 YNNKEL (reference sequence). CDR3 in amino acids: CASRNTGAHNEQFF. As DNA, the CDR3 is TGTGCCAGCAGAAATACTGGGGCCCACAATGAGCAGTTCTTC.